These T cell receptor beta chains were read from a single sample in a study of T cell responses to AZD1222 COVID-19 vaccine. Profiled with immunoSEQ multiplex PCR; TCRdb holds only in-frame clones, not every one. This table has 100,000 to 130,000 clones, 70% to 90% appearing once. Sequences were derived from peripheral blood, sampled on day 0 of AZD1222 vaccination. Receptors originate from an adult in good health. CDR3s include the opening cysteine and the closing phenylalanine or tryptophan. A D gene is named only where the DNA matches it firmly. Rows give clone size only sometimes, using once, few, many, or a class for an expanded clone.

-,TRBJ1-4,TRBV12-3/TRBV12-4,-,CASRRRDEKLFF,TGTGCCAGCAGACGGAGGGATGAAAAACTGTTTTTT
-,TRBJ1-2,TRBV19,-,CASSQRTEINYGYTF,TGTGCCAGTAGTCAGCGGACAGAAATTAACTATGGCTACACCTTC
-,TRBJ1-6,TRBV7-3,-,CASSGRSPLHF,TGTGCCAGCAGCGGGAGATCACCCCTCCACTTT
few,TRBJ2-5,TRBV5-1,-,CASSLVPIGGETQYF,TGCGCCAGCAGCTTGGTCCCTATCGGGGGAGAGACCCAGTACTTC
-,TRBJ2-1,TRBV4-1,-,CASSQDPTGYNEQFF,TGCGCCAGCAGCCAAGATCCGACAGGTTACAATGAGCAGTTCTTC
-,TRBJ1-4,TRBV10-3,-,CAISAQDGEKFF,TGTGCCATCAGTGCCCAGGACGGAGAAAAGTTTTTT
-,TRBJ2-2,TRBV11-3,-,CASSEQGTGELFF,TGTGCCAGCAGCGAACAGGGTACCGGGGAGCTGTTTTTT
-,TRBJ2-1,TRBV14,TRBD1,CASSQGTGGFGNEQFF,TGTGCCAGCAGCCAAGGGACAGGGGGCTTCGGCAATGAGCAGTTCTTC
-,TRBJ1-4,TRBV10-3,-,CAITKGGAGEKLFF,TGTGCCATCACCAAAGGGGGGGCTGGGGAAAAACTGTTTTTT
-,TRBJ1-4,TRBV28,-,CASSLDRSHEKLFF,TGTGCCAGCAGTTTAGACAGGTCCCATGAAAAACTGTTTTTT
-,TRBJ2-5,TRBV28,-,CASSSTGRDETQYF,TGTGCCAGCAGTTCCACAGGGAGGGACGAGACCCAGTACTTC
-,TRBJ1-1,TRBV2,-,CASRGVNTEAFF,TGTGCCAGCAGAGGGGTGAACACTGAAGCTTTCTTT
-,TRBJ1-2,TRBV6-6,-,CASRREAGYGYTF,TGTGCCAGCAGGCGCGAGGCGGGCTATGGCTACACCTTC
once,TRBJ1-2,TRBV28,-,CASSLGGGGSNYGYTF,TGTGCCAGCAGTTTGGGGGGAGGAGGCTCTAACTATGGCTACACCTTC
-,TRBJ2-3,TRBV3-1/TRBV3-2,TRBD2,CASSQRRGGVTDTQYF,TGTGCCAGCAGCCAGCGTCGGGGGGGCGTTACAGATACGCAGTATTTT
-,TRBJ1-2,TRBV28,-,CASSLEDYGYTF,TGTGCCAGCAGTTTGGAGGATTATGGCTACACCTTC
-,TRBJ2-5,TRBV19,TRBD1,CASSSTGGLEETQYF,TGTGCCAGTAGTAGCACAGGGGGCCTCGAAGAGACCCAGTACTTC
-,TRBJ1-5,TRBV5-1,-,CASSSSGDQPQHF,TGCGCCAGCAGCTCCTCCGGGGATCAGCCCCAGCATTTT
few,TRBJ2-5,TRBV24-1,TRBD1,CATSLGRGSLETQYF,TGTGCCACCAGTCTGGGCAGGGGGTCTTTGGAGACCCAGTACTTC
-,TRBJ1-6,TRBV6-5,-,CASSYSRTTWGSPLHF,TGTGCCAGCAGTTACTCGAGGACCACCTGGGGGTCACCCCTCCACTTT
-,TRBJ2-1,TRBV7-2,TRBD2,CASSLDQRGGRGEQFF,TGTGCCAGCAGCTTAGACCAGCGGGGGGGCCGGGGTGAGCAGTTCTTC
-,TRBJ1-2,TRBV7-9,-,CASSFWVGQSQTNYGYTF,TGTGCCAGCAGCTTTTGGGTTGGGCAGTCCCAGACGAACTATGGCTACACCTTC
-,TRBJ2-5,TRBV3-1/TRBV3-2,TRBD2,CASSQEGLAGGYRETQYF,TGTGCCAGCAGCCAAGAAGGCCTAGCGGGGGGGTATCGAGAGACCCAGTACTTC
few,TRBJ1-5,TRBV7-9,-,CASSPGTTIGYQPQHF,TGTGCCAGCAGCCCCGGAACCACAATAGGGTATCAGCCCCAGCATTTT
-,TRBJ2-3,TRBV19,TRBD1,CASSTKDRGRTDTQYF,TGTGCCAGTAGTACCAAGGACAGGGGACGGACAGATACGCAGTATTTT
-,TRBJ2-1,TRBV6-5,-,CASSHLELTQFF,TGTGCCAGCAGTCACCTCGAGCTTACTCAGTTCTTC
once,TRBJ2-7,TRBV28,-,CASSGPGGASYEQYF,TGTGCCAGCAGTGGGCCGGGGGGCGCTTCCTACGAGCAGTACTTC
-,TRBJ2-7,TRBV5-1,TRBD2,CASSAKGSGGTSAYYEQYF,TGCGCCAGCAGCGCCAAGGGTTCAGGAGGGACTAGCGCATACTACGAGCAGTACTTC
-,TRBJ2-1,TRBV28,TRBD1,CASSPPGTGGFNEQFF,TGTGCCAGCAGCCCCCCCGGGACAGGGGGCTTCAATGAGCAGTTCTTC
-,TRBJ1-1,TRBV2,-,CASNLEGGATEAFF,TGTGCCAGCAATCTGGAGGGAGGGGCAACTGAAGCTTTCTTT
-,TRBJ2-5,TRBV30,-,CAWSVQQETQYF,TGTGCCTGGAGTGTCCAGCAAGAGACCCAGTACTTC
-,TRBJ1-5,TRBV27,TRBD1,CASSLSGQNTNQPQHF,TGTGCCAGCAGTTTGTCGGGACAGAACACCAATCAGCCCCAGCATTTT
once,TRBJ2-2,TRBV7-3,-,CASSQSGTLNTGELFF,TGTGCCAGCAGCCAAAGTGGGACACTGAACACCGGGGAGCTGTTTTTT
-,TRBJ2-7,TRBV12-3/TRBV12-4,-,CASSLNWENEQYF,TGTGCCAGCAGTTTAAACTGGGAAAACGAGCAGTACTTC
-,TRBJ1-2,TRBV4-3,TRBD1,CASSQDQGTDYGYTF,TGCGCCAGCAGCCAAGATCAGGGGACAGATTATGGCTACACCTTC
-,TRBJ1-1,TRBV7-2,-,CASSLRENQGTEAFF,TGTGCCAGCAGCTTAAGAGAGAATCAGGGGACTGAAGCTTTCTTT
-,TRBJ1-5,TRBV18,-,CASSLFTGTNSNQPQHF,TGTGCCAGCTCCCTCTTCACCGGAACAAATAGCAATCAGCCCCAGCATTTT
-,TRBJ1-1,TRBV6-1,-,CASSEAQSEAFF,TGTGCCAGCAGTGAAGCGCAAAGTGAAGCTTTCTTT
-,TRBJ1-1,TRBV6-2/TRBV6-3,-,CASSYAGDTEAFF,TGTGCCAGCAGTTACGCAGGGGACACTGAAGCTTTCTTT
-,TRBJ1-6,TRBV3-1/TRBV3-2,TRBD1,CASSQEQGMTPLHF,TGTGCCAGCAGCCAAGAACAGGGGATGACACCCCTCCACTTT